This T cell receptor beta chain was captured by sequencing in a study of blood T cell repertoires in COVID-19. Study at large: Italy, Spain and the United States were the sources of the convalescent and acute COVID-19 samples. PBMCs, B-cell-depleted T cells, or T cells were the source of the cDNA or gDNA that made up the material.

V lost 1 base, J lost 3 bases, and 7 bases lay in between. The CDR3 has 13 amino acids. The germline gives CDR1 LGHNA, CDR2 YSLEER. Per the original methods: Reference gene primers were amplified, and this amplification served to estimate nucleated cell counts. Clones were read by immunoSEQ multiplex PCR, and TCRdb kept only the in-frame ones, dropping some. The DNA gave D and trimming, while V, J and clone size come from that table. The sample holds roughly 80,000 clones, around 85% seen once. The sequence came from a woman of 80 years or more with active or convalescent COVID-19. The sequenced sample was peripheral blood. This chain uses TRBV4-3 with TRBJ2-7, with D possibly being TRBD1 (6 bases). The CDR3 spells CASSQVQGYEQYF. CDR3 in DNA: TGCGCCAGCAGCCAAGTACAGGGCTACGAGCAGTACTTC.